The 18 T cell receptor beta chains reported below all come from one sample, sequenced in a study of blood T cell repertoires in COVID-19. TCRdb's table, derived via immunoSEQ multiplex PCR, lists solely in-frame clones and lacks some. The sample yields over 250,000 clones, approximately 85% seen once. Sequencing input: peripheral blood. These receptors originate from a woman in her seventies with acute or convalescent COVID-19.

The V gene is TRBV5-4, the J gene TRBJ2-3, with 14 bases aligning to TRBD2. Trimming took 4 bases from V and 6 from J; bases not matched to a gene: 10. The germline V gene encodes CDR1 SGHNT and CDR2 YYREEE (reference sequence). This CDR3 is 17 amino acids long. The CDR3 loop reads CASSTPTSGGGGDTQYF. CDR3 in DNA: TGTGCCAGCAGCACCCCGACTAGCGGGGGGGGAGGTGATACGCAGTATTTT.

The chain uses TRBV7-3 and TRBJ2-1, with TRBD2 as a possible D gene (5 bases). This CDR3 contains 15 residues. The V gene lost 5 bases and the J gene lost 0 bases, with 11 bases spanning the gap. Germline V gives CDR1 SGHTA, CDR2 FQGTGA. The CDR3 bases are TGTGCCAGCAGCGCCTCGGGATTCTCCTACAATGAGCAGTTCTTC. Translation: CASSASGFSYNEQFF. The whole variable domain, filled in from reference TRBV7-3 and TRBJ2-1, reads GAGVSQTPSNKVTEKGKYVELRCDPISGHTALYWYRQSLGQGPEFLIYFQGTGAADDSGLPNDRFFAVRPEGSVSTLKIQRTERGDSAVYLCASSASGFSYNEQFFGPGTRLTVL.

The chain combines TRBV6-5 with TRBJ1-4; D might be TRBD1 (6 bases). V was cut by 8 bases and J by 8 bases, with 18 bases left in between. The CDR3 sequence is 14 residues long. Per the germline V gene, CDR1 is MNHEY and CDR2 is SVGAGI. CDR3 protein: CASRQARGWEKLFF. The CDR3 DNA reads TGTGCCAGCCGACAGGCCCGGGGTTGGGAAAAACTGTTTTTT.

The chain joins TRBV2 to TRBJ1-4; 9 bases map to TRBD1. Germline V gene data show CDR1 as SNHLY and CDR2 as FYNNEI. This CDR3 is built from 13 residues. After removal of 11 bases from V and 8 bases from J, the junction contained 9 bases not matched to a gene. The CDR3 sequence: CAGNRGLGEKLFF. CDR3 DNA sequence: TGTGCCGGGAACAGGGGGCTAGGGGAAAAACTGTTTTTT.

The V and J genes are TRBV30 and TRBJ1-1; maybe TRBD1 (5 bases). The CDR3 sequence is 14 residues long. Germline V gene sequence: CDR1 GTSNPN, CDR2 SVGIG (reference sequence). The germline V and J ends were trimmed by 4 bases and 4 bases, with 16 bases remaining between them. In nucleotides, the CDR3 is TGTGCCTGGAAAGTGTGGGGCGATGCCACTGAAGCTTTCTTT. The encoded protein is CAWKVWGDATEAFF.

CDR3 DNA: TGCGCCAGCAGTGATTTTCTAGCGGGGATCTTCAATGAGCAGTTCTTC. Its protein is CASSDFLAGIFNEQFF. The rearrangement uses TRBV10-2 and TRBJ2-1, with 9 bases that match TRBD2. V shed 3 bases, J shed 6 bases, and the junction held 9 bases outside the gene matches. CDR1 is WSHSY, CDR2 SAAADI, per germline. The CDR3 runs to 16 residues.

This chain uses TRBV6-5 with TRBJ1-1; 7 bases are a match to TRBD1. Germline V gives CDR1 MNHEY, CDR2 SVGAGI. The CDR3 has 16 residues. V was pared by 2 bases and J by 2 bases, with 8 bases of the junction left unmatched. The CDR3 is CASSYGQGGLNTEAFF. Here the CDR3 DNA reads TGTGCCAGCAGTTACGGCCAGGGGGGCCTAAACACTGAAGCTTTCTTT.

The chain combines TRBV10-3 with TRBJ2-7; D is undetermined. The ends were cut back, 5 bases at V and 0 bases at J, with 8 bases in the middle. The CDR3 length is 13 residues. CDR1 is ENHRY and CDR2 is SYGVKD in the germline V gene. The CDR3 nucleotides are TGTGCCATCAGTCCCCCGAGCTCCTACGAGCAGTACTTC. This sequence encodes CAISPPSSYEQYF.

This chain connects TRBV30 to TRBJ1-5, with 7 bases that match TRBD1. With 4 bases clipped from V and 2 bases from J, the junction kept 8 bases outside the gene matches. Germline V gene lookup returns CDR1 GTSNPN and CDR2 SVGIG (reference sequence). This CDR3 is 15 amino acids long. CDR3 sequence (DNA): TGTGCCTGGACGGAGGGGGCTTCTGGCAATCAGCCCCAGCATTTT. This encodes CAWTEGASGNQPQHF.

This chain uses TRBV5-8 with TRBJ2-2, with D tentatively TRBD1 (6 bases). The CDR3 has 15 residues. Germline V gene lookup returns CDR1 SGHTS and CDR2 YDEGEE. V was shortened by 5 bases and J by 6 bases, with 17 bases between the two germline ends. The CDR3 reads CASRVGQLGAGELFF. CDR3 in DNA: TGTGCCAGCAGGGTCGGACAGCTCGGGGCCGGGGAGCTGTTTTTT.

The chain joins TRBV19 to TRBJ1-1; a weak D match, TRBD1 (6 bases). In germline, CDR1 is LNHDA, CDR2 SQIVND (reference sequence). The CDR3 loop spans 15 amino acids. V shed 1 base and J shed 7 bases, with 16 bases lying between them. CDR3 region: CASSIGGTRSGEAFF. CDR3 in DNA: TGTGCCAGTAGTATAGGGGGGACAAGGTCCGGTGAAGCTTTCTTT.

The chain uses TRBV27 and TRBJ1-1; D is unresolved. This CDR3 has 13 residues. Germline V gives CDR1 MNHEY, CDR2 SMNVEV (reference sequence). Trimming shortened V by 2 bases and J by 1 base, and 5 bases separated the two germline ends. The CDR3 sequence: CASSLNRNTEAFF. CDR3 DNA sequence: TGTGCCAGCAGTTTAAATAGGAACACTGAAGCTTTCTTT.

DNA of the CDR3: TGTGCCAGCAGCTTACGCGGGGGATCTGGAAACACCATATATTTT. Residues: CASSLRGGSGNTIYF. The V and J genes are TRBV7-2 and TRBJ1-3; possibly TRBD1 for D (5 bases). Germline CDR1 is SGHTA and CDR2 is FQGNSA. This CDR3 is built from 15 residues. Trimming took 2 bases from V and 1 from J, leaving 9 bases between them.

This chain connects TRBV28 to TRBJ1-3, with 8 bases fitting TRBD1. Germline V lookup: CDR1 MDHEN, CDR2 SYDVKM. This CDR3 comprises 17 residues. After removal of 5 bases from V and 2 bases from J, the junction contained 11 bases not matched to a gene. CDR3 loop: CASSTSPGTGPGNTIYF. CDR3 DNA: TGTGCCAGCAGTACCTCCCCGGGGACAGGCCCTGGAAACACCATATATTTT.

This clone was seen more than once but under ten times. Here the CDR3 reads CASSLQGSQPQHF. CDR3 nucleotides: TGTGCCAGCAGCTTACAGGGCAGTCAGCCCCAGCATTTT. The rearrangement joins TRBV5-5 to TRBJ1-5, with D possibly matching TRBD1 (6 bases). CDR1 is SGHKS, CDR2 YYEKEE, per germline (reference sequence). V dropped 2 bases and J dropped 6 bases, with 9 bases sitting between them. This CDR3 is built from 13 residues.

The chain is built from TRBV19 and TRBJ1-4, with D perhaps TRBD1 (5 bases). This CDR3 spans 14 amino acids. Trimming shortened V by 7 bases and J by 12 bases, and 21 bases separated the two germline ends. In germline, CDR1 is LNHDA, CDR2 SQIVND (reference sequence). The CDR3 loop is CASIGGTGLSQLFF. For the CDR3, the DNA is TGTGCCAGTATTGGCGGAACAGGCCTGAGCCAACTGTTTTTT. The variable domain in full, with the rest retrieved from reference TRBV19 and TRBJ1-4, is DGGITQSPKYLFRKEGQNVTLSCEQNLNHDAMYWYRQDPGQGLRLIYYSQIVNDFQKGDIAEGYSVSREKKESFPLTVTSAQKNPTAFYLCASIGGTGLSQLFFGSGTQLSVL.

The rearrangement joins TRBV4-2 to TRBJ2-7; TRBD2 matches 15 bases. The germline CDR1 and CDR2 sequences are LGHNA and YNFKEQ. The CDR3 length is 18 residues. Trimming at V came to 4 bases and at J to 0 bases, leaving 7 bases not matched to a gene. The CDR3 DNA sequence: TGTGCCAGCAGCCTTCGGACTAGCGGGGGGGAGAGCTCCTACGAGCAGTACTTC. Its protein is CASSLRTSGGESSYEQYF.

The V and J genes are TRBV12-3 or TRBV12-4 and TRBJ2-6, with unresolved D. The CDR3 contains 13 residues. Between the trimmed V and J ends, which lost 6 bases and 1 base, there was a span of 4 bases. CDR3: CASSQSGANVLTF. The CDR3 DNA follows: TGTGCCAGCAGCCAGTCTGGGGCCAACGTCCTGACTTTC.